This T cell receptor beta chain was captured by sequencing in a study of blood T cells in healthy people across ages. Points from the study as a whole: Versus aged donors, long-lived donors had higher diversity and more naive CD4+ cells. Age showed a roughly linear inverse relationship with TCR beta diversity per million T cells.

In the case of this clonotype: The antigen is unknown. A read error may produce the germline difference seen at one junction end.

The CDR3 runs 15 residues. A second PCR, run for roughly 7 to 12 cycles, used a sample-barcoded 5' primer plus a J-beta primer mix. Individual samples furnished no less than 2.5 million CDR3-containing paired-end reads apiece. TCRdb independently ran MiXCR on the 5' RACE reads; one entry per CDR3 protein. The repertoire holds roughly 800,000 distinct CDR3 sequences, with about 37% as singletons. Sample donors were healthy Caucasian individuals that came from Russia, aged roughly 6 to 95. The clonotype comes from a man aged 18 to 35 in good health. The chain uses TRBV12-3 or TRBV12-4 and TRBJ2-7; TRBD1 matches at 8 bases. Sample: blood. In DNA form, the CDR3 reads TGTGCCGGCAGCCTCCAAGGACAGGGAAGGCACGAGCAGTACTTC. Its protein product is CAGSLQGQGRHEQYF.